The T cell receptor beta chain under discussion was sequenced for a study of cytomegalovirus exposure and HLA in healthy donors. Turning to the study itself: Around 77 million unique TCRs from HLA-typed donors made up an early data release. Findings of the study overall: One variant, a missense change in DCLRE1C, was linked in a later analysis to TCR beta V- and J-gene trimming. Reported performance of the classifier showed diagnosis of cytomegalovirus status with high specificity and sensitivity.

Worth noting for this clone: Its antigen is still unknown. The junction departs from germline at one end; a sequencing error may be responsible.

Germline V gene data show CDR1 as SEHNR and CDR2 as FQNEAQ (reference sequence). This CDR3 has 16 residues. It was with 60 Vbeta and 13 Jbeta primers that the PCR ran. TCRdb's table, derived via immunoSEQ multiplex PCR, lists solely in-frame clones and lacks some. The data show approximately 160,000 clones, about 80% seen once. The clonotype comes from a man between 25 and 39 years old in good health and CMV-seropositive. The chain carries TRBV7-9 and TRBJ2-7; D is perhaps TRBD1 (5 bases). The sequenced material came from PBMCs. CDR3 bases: TGTTCCAGCAGCTTCGATGAAAGGACACCTGGGTACGAGCAGTACTTC. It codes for CSSSFDERTPGYEQYF.